This T cell receptor beta chain came from a study of regulatory T cells in long-lasting Graves disease. Overall study results and limits: With a small sample size, accuracy may have been reduced.

Germline V gene data show CDR1 as MNHEY and CDR2 as SVGAGI. The CDR3 extends over 20 amino acids. V gave up 2 bases and J gave up 4 bases; unmatched junction bases: 21. This clonotype occurred a few times. Its target is unknown. Arm-PCR of CDR3 regions and iRepertoire HTBI primers were used to build TCR beta libraries. TCRdb reanalysed the multiplex PCR reads using MiXCR and keeps one entry per CDR3 protein. The data show 420,000 or so distinct CDR3 sequences, with approximately 16% seen just once and less than 30% held by the top ten. Time point of the sample: newly diagnosed GD, antithyroid drugs for less than 3 months. Making the TCR library involved RNA that had been extracted from PBMCs. This sample also appeared in a second study, on T cells in Graves' hyperthyroidism and ophthalmopathy. That publication notes: Graves' hyperthyroidism is called stable when ophthalmopathy does not progress within 18 months.

The sequence was obtained from a woman between 18 and 29 years old with Graves disease. Sequencing used peripheral blood mononuclear cells (PBMCs), obtained at new diagnosis, from a patient treated with antithyroid drugs. The rearrangement uses TRBV6-5 and TRBJ1-2; 8 nucleotides align to TRBD1. This CDR3 is CASSYRLTGDKQLPPYGYTF. The CDR3 bases are TGTGCCAGCAGTTACCGACTGACAGGGGATAAACAGCTGCCCCCCTATGGCTACACCTTC.